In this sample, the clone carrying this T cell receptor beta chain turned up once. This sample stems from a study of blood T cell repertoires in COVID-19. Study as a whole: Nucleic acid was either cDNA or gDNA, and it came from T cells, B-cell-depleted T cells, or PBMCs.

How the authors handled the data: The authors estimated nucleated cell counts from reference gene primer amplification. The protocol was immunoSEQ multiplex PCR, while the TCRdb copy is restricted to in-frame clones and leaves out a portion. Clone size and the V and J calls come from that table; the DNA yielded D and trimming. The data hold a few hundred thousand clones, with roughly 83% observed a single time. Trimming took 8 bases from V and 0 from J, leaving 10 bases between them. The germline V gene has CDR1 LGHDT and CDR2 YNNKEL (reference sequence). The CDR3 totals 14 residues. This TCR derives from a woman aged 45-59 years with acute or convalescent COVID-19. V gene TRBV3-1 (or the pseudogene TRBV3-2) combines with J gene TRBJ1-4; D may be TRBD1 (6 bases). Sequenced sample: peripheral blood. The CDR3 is CASGRQATNEKLFF. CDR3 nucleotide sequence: TGTGCCAGCGGGAGACAGGCAACTAATGAAAAACTGTTTTTT.